A single sample is the source of the 2 T cell receptor beta chains below, sequenced in a study of T cell responses to AZD1222 COVID-19 vaccine. Generated by immunoSEQ multiplex PCR, the TCRdb table keeps only in-frame clones and is missing some. Seen here are about 150,000 clones, just over 90% observed once, and the top ten hold roughly 9.1%. Source: peripheral blood, taken on day 0 of AZD1222 vaccination. These receptors were obtained from an adult in good health.

This chain uses TRBV4-2 with TRBJ2-3; D may be TRBD2 (6 bases). The V end was cut by 1 base, the J end by 3 bases, with 11 bases between. The CDR3 covers 15 residues. Germline V CDR1 and CDR2: LGHNA, YNFKEQ. The CDR3 loop is CASSQVVGGTDTQYF. In nucleotides, the CDR3 is TGTGCCAGCAGCCAAGTCGTCGGGGGTACAGATACGCAGTATTTT.

V gene TRBV6-6 combines with J gene TRBJ1-1, with D hard to call. The CDR3 has 17 residues. CDR1 is MNHNY and CDR2 is SVGAGI in the germline V gene (reference sequence). V was trimmed by 5 bases and J by 0 bases, leaving 19 bases between them. The CDR3 protein is CASSHLSIFVVNTEAFF. The DNA for the CDR3 is TGTGCCAGCAGTCACCTCAGCATCTTCGTGGTGAACACTGAAGCTTTCTTT.